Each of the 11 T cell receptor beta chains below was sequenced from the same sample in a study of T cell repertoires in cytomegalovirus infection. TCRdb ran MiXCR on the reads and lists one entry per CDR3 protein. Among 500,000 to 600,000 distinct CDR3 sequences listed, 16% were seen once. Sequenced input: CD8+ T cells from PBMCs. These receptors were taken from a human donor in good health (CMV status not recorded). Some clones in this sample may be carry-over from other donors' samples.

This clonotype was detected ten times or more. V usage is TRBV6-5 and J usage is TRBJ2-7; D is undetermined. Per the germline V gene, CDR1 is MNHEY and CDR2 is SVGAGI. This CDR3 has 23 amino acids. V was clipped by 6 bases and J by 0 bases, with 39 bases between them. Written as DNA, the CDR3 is TGTGCCAGCAGCTACCTTACTCTTCCCAAAAAACGGCAACACTTCAGGAGCTCCTACGAGCAGTACTTC. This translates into CASSYLTLPKKRQHFRSSYEQYF.

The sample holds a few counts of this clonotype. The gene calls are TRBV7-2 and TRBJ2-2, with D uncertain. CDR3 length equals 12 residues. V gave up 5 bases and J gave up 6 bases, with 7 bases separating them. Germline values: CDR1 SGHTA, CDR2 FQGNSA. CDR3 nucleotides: TGTGCCAGCAGCCCTAGTGCCGGGGAGCTGTTTTTT. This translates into CASSPSAGELFF.

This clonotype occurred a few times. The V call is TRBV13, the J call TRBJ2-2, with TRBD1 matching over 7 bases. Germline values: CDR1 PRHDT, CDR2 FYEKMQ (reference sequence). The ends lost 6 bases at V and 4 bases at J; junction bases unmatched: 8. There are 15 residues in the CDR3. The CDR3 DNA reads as TGTGCCAGCAGATTCACACAGGGGCGCACCGGGGAGCTGTTTTTT. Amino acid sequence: CASRFTQGRTGELFF.

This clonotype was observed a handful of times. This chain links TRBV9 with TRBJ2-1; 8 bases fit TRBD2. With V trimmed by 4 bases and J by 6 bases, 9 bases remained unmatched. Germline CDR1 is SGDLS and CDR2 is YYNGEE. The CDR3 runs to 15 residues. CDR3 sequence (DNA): TGTGCCAGCAGCCGAGACGGGAGGGCCCCCAATGAGCAGTTCTTC. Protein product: CASSRDGRAPNEQFF.

The CDR3 coding sequence is TGTGCCAGCAGCACTACAGGGGATCAGCCCCAGCATTTT. It yields the protein CASSTTGDQPQHF. This chain uses TRBV11-2 with TRBJ1-5; TRBD1 matches at 7 bases. Germline V gene data show CDR1 as SGHAT and CDR2 as FQNNGV. J lost 5 bases, V lost 5 bases, and 3 bases had no gene match. The CDR3 consists of 13 residues.

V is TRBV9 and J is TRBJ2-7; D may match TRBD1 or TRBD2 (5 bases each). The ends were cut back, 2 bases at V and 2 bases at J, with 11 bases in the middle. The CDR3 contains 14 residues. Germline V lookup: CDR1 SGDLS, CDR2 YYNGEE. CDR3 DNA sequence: TGTGCCAGCAGCGTCGGGGACGGCGCCTACGAGCAGTACTTC. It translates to CASSVGDGAYEQYF.

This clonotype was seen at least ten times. CDR3 loop: CASSWSGRDEQYF. DNA for the CDR3: TGTGCCAGCAGCTGGAGCGGGAGAGACGAGCAGTACTTC. The chain combines TRBV7-2 with TRBJ2-7; 8 nucleotides align to TRBD2. Looked up from germline, CDR1 is SGHTA and CDR2 is FQGNSA. The CDR3 has 13 residues. V shed 4 bases and J 5 bases; nucleotides not matched to a gene: 4.

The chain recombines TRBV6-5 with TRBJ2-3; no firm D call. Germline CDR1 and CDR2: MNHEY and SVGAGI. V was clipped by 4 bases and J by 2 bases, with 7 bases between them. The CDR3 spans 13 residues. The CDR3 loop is CASSFTFTDTQYF. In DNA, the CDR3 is TGTGCCAGCAGTTTTACTTTCACAGATACGCAGTATTTT.

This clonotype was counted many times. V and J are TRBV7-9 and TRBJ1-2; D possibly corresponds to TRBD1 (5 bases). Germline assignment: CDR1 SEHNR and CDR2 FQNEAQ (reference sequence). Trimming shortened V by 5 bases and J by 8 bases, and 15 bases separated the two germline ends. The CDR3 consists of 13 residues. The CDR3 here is CASSGGGSYGYTF. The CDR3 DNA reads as TGTGCCAGCAGCGGCGGGGGGAGTTACGGCTACACCTTC.

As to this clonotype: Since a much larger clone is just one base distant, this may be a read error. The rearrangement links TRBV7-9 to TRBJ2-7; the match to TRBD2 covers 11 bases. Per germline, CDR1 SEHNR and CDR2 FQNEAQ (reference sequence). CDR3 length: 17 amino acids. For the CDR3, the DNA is TGTGCCAGCAGCTATCAATTGGGACTAGCGGAGAGCTACGTGCAGTACTTC. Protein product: CASSYQLGLAESYVQYF.

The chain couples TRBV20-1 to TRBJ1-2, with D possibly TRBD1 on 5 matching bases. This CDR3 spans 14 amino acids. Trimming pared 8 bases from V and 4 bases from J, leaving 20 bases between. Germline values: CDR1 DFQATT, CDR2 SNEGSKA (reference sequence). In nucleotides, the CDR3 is TGCAGTTCCTCGGAAGGGGATAGGGGCTATGGCTACACCTTC. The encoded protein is CSSSEGDRGYGYTF.